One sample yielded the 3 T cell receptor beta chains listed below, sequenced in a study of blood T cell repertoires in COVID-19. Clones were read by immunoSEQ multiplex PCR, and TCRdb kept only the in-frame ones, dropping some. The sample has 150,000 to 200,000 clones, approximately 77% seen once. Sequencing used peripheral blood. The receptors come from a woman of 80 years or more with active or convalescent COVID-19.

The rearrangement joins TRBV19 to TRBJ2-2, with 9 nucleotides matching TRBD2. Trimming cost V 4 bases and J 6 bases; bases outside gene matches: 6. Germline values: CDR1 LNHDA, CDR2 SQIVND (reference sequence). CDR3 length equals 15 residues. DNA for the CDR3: TGTGCCAGTAGTAGAGGGACTAGCTCAGCCGGGGAGCTGTTTTTT. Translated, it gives CASSRGTSSAGELFF.

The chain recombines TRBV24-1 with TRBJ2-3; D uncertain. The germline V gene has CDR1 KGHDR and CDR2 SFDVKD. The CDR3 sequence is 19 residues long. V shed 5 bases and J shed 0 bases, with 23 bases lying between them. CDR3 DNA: TGTGCCACCAGTGTCTCGAAACGGCGGCTCTTCTCCAGCACAGATACGCAGTATTTT. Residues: CATSVSKRRLFSSTDTQYF.

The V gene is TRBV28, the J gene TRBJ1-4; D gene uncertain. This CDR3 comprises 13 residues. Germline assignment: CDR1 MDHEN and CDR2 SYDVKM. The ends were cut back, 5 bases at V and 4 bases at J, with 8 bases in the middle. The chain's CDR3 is CASSMRVNEKLFF. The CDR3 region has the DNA TGTGCCAGCAGTATGCGGGTTAATGAAAAACTGTTTTTT.